This TCR beta chain came from a study of blood T cell repertoires in COVID-19. V shed 5 bases and J shed 0 bases, with 12 bases lying between them. The CDR3 spans 14 residues. Germline CDR1 and CDR2: SQVTM and ANQGSEA. In the source study's methods: Estimation of nucleated cell counts relied on the amplification of reference gene primers. Clones were sequenced by immunoSEQ multiplex PCR, and TCRdb holds only the in-frame ones, with some missing. The V and J calls and clone size are taken from that table; D and trimming were inferred from the DNA. The sample contains 250,000 to 300,000 clones, around 90% of which appear only once. Living in 24 US areas, the participants were between roughly 18 and 89 years of age. Assignments of participants to cohorts depended upon their own reported clinical history.

The chain uses TRBV29-1 and TRBJ2-3; no reliable D call. This receptor was taken from a woman aged 25 to 39 who had recovered from COVID-19. The sequenced sample consisted of PBMCs or T cells enriched from blood (not recorded which). The CDR3 spells CSVWALGSTDTQYF. CDR3 DNA: TGCAGCGTTTGGGCGCTCGGTAGCACAGATACGCAGTATTTT.